This passage covers 25 T cell receptor beta chains from one sample sequenced in a study of monozygotic twins with inflammatory bowel disease. One entry per CDR3 protein, without DNA, is what TCRdb gives after re-calling the 5' RACE reads. In total, the table holds around 400,000 distinct CDR3 sequences. The source material was blood. The receptor set was obtained from a human donor with ulcerative colitis or Crohn's disease, or a healthy co-twin of an affected twin (not recorded which).

The rearrangement uses TRBV5-1 and TRBJ2-1; the D call of TRBD2 rests on TCRdb alone, since no DNA is present to check it. This CDR3 has 13 amino acids. Per germline, CDR1 SGHRS and CDR2 YFSETQ. CDR3: CASRATSANEQFF.

The chain employs TRBV11-2 and TRBJ2-3; TCRdb gives TRBD1 as the D gene, but with no DNA this cannot be confirmed. Germline V lookup: CDR1 SGHAT, CDR2 FQNNGV. This CDR3 has 15 residues. The CDR3 protein is CASSLMSGSKDTQYF.

The chain joins TRBV6-1 to TRBJ1-1; TCRdb's D call, TRBD1, is unchecked because there is no DNA. Germline V gene sequence: CDR1 MNHNS, CDR2 SASEGT. The CDR3 covers 14 residues. CDR3 sequence: CASSLGHSNTEAFF.

The gene calls are TRBV7-9 and TRBJ2-1; without DNA, the TCRdb call of TRBD1 cannot be checked. This CDR3 is built from 14 residues. Germline V gene lookup returns CDR1 SEHNR and CDR2 FQNEAQ (reference sequence). The chain's CDR3 is CASSRSGTENEQFF.

J is TRBJ2-7 and V is TRBV29-1; TCRdb returns TRBD1, unconfirmable since there is no DNA. The CDR3 is made up of 12 amino acids. CDR1 is SQVTM and CDR2 is ANQGSEA in the germline V gene. The CDR3 loop is CSVVRGNNEQYF.

The V gene is TRBV5-1, the J gene TRBJ2-7. There are 13 residues in the CDR3. Germline CDR1 and CDR2: SGHRS and YFSETQ. The CDR3 sequence: CASSLRQTYEQYF.

The genes are TRBV6-5 and TRBJ1-1. The CDR3 is made up of 12 amino acids. CDR1 is MNHEY, CDR2 SVGAGI, per germline. The CDR3 loop is CASISPTRVAFF.

The chain carries TRBV4-3 and TRBJ1-3. This CDR3 is built from 17 residues. Germline assignment: CDR1 LGHNA and CDR2 YSLEER. CDR3 loop: CASSQNHVGEAGNTIYF.

V is TRBV30 and J is TRBJ1-1; TCRdb proposes TRBD1, but this gene call is untestable without DNA. Germline V gene data show CDR1 as GTSNPN and CDR2 as SVGIG (reference sequence). The CDR3 has 16 amino acids. CDR3 protein: CAWSPVGDRGSDEAFF.

This chain connects TRBV5-1 to TRBJ2-7; TCRdb's D call of TRBD2 is untestable without DNA. CDR1 and CDR2 from the germline V gene are SGHRS and YFSETQ. The CDR3 contains 14 residues. The CDR3 region is CASRPGLAAYEQYF.

This rearrangement joins TRBV2 to TRBJ2-2. The CDR3 covers 13 residues. Germline V gene data show CDR1 as SNHLY and CDR2 as FYNNEI. The CDR3 protein is CASSQETTGELFF.

The rearrangement links TRBV5-1 to TRBJ2-5. Per the germline V gene, CDR1 is SGHRS and CDR2 is YFSETQ. The CDR3 is 13 residues long. The CDR3 sequence is CASSLSYQETQYF.

This rearrangement joins TRBV28 to TRBJ1-1; TCRdb reports TRBD1, a call that lacks DNA to check it against. Per germline, CDR1 MDHEN and CDR2 SYDVKM. The CDR3 has 15 amino acids. The chain's CDR3 is CASSPSPWGYNEAFF.

The chain employs TRBV18 and TRBJ2-3. This CDR3 is built from 12 residues. Germline V CDR1 and CDR2: KGHSH, LQKENI. CDR3 region: CASSNREDTQYF.

The chain combines TRBV28 with TRBJ2-7; TCRdb picks TRBD1, but there is no DNA to check that call. The germline V gene encodes CDR1 MDHEN and CDR2 SYDVKM. The CDR3 runs 14 residues. The CDR3 is CASTLGQVNYEQYF.

V gene TRBV12-3 or TRBV12-4 combines with J gene TRBJ1-5; the D gene TCRdb calls, TRBD1, cannot be checked with no DNA. There are 16 residues in the CDR3. The CDR3 protein is CASKNRGPGSNQPQHF.

The chain employs TRBV7-9 and TRBJ1-2. Germline V gives CDR1 SEHNR, CDR2 FQNEAQ (reference sequence). The CDR3 length is 12 residues. The CDR3 loop is CASSFPNYGYTF.

V gene TRBV28 combines with J gene TRBJ1-5; without DNA, the TCRdb call of TRBD1 cannot be checked. CDR3 size: 15 residues. CDR1 is MDHEN and CDR2 is SYDVKM in the germline V gene. The CDR3 region is CASRSQGQGIQPQHF. Filled out from reference TRBV28 and TRBJ1-5, the complete variable domain reads DVKVTQSSRYLVKRTGEKVFLECVQDMDHENMFWYRQDPGLGLRLIYFSYDVKMKEKGDIPEGYSVSREKKERFSLILESASTNQTSMYLCASRSQGQGIQPQHFGDGTRLSIL.

The chain couples TRBV5-1 to TRBJ2-5; the D gene TCRdb calls, TRBD1, cannot be checked with no DNA. This CDR3 is 16 amino acids long. Germline V gene sequence: CDR1 SGHRS, CDR2 YFSETQ. CDR3 loop: CASRQLNRVGVETQYF.

V usage is TRBV3-1 and J usage is TRBJ2-3. The CDR3 consists of 16 residues. Germline assignment: CDR1 LGHDT and CDR2 YNNKEL (reference sequence). The CDR3 reads CASSQDISGSTDTQYF.

This CDR3 is CASSLKRNPNTGELFF. The chain recombines TRBV7-3 with TRBJ2-2; TCRdb designates TRBD2, a call that cannot be tested without DNA. Looked up from germline, CDR1 is SGHTA and CDR2 is FQGTGA. CDR3 length: 16 amino acids.

The genes are TRBV20-1 and TRBJ1-4; the D call from TCRdb, TRBD1, cannot be confirmed without DNA. This CDR3 is 16 amino acids long. CDR1 DFQATT and CDR2 SNEGSKA come from the germline V gene (reference sequence). Here the CDR3 reads CSARARLGQGYEKLFF.

This chain uses TRBV5-1 with TRBJ1-4. This CDR3 is 16 amino acids long. The V gene's germline CDR1 is SGHRS and CDR2 YFSETQ. The CDR3 protein is CASSLVVRATNEKLFF.

This chain joins TRBV28 and TRBJ2-7; the D call of TRBD1 rests on TCRdb alone, since no DNA is present to check it. The germline V gene has CDR1 MDHEN and CDR2 SYDVKM. The CDR3 is 16 amino acids. This chain's CDR3 is CASSFDGTHNSYEQYF. The full variable domain, rest sourced from reference TRBV28 and TRBJ2-7, is DVKVTQSSRYLVKRTGEKVFLECVQDMDHENMFWYRQDPGLGLRLIYFSYDVKMKEKGDIPEGYSVSREKKERFSLILESASTNQTSMYLCASSFDGTHNSYEQYFGPGTRLTVT.

The chain couples TRBV28 to TRBJ2-7; absent DNA, TCRdb's TRBD1 call cannot be checked. The germline V gene has CDR1 MDHEN and CDR2 SYDVKM. This CDR3 comprises 19 residues. The chain's CDR3 is CASSLRIIVTGLITYEQYF.